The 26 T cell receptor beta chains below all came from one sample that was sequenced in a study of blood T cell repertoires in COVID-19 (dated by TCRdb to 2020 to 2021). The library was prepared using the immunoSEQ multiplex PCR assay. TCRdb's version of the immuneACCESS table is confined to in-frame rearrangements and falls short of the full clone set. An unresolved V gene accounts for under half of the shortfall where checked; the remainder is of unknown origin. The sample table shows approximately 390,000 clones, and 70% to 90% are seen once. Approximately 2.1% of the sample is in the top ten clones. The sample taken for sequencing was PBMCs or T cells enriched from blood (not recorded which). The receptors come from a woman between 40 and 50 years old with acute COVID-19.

The DNA of the CDR3 is TGTGCCAGCAGTCGGGGGGACAGGGATACTGGGGAGCTGTTTTTT. It specifies CASSRGDRDTGELFF. The V call is TRBV6-5, the J call TRBJ2-2, with 9 bases matching TRBD1. There are 15 residues in the CDR3. Germline loops: CDR1 MNHEY, CDR2 SVGAGI. The ends lost 5 bases at V and 8 bases at J; junction bases unmatched: 9.

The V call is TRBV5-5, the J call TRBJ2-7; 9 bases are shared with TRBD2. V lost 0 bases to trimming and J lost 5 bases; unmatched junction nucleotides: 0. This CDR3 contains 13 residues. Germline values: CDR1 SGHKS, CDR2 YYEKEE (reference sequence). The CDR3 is CASSLGGGDEQYF. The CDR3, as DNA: TGTGCCAGCAGCTTGGGCGGGGGGGACGAGCAGTACTTC.

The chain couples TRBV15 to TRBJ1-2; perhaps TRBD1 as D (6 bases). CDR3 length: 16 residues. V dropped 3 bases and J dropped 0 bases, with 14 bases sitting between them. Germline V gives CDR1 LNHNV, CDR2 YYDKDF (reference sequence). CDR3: CATSRTDRRSNYGYTF. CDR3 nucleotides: TGTGCCACCAGCAGGACAGACAGGCGGTCTAACTATGGCTACACCTTC. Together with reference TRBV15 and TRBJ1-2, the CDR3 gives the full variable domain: DAMVIQNPRYQVTQFGKPVTLSCSQTLNHNVMYWYQQKSSQAPKLLFHYYDKDFNNEADTPDNFQSRRPNTSFCFLDIRSPGLGDTAMYLCATSRTDRRSNYGYTFGSGTRLTVV.

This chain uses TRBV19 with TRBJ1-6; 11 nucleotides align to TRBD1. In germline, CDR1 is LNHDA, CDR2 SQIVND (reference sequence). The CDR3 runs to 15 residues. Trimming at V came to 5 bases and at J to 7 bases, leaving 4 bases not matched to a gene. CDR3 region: CASSFRDRGNSPLHF. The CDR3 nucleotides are TGTGCCAGTAGTTTCCGGGACAGGGGGAATTCACCCCTCCACTTT.

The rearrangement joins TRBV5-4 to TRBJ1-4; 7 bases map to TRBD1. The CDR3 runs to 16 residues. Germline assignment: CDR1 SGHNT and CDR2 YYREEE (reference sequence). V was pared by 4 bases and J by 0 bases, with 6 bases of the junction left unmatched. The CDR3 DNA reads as TGTGCCAGCAGCACGGGACAGAATCCAACTAATGAAAAACTGTTTTTT. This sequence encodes CASSTGQNPTNEKLFF.

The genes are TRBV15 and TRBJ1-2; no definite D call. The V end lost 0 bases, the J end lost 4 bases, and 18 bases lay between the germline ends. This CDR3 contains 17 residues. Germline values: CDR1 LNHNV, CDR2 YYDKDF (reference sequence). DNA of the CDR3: TGTGCCACCAGCAGAGATAAAGCCCGGGGATTCGGCTATGGCTACACCTTC. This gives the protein CATSRDKARGFGYGYTF.

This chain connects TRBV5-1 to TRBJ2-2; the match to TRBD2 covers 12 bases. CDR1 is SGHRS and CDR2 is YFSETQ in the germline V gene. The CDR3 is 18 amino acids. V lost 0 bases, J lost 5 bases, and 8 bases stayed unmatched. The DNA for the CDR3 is TGCGCCAGCAGCTTGGGTCTAGCGGGGGGGCCAAGGACCGGGGAGCTGTTTTTT. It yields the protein CASSLGLAGGPRTGELFF.

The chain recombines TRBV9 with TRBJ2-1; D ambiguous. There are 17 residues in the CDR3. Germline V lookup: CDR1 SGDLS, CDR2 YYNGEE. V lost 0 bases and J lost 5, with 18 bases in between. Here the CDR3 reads CASSVESRPVVDNEQFF. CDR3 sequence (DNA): TGTGCCAGCAGCGTAGAAAGTCGCCCGGTTGTGGACAATGAGCAGTTCTTC.

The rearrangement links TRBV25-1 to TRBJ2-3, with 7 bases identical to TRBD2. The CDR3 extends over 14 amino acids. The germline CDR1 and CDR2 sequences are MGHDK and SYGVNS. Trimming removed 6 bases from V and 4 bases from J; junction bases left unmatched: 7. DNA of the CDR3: TGTGCCAGCAGGACCAGCGGGGTTCCAGATACGCAGTATTTT. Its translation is CASRTSGVPDTQYF.

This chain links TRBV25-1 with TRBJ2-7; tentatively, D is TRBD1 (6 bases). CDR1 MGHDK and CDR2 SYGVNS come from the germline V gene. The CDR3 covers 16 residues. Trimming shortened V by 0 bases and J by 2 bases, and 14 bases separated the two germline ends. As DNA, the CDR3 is TGTGCCAGCAGTGAATATGAGGGAAGGGGGACCTACGAGCAGTACTTC. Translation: CASSEYEGRGTYEQYF.

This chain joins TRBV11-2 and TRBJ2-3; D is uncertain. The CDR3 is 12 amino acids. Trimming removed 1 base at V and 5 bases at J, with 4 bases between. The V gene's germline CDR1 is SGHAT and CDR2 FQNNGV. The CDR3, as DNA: TGTGCCAGCAGCTTAGCTTTAGATACGCAGTATTTT. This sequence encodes CASSLALDTQYF.

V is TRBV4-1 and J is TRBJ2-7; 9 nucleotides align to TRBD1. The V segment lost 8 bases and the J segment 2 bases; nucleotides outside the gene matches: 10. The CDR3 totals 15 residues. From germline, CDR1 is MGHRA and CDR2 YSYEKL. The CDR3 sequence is CASGDRDRDPYEQYF. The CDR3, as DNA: TGCGCCAGCGGGGACCGGGACAGGGACCCCTACGAGCAGTACTTC.

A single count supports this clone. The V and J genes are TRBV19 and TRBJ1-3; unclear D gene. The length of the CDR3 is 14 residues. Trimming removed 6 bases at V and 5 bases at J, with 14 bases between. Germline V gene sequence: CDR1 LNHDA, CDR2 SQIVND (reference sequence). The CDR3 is CASRSEQKRNTIYF. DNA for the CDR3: TGTGCCAGTAGGTCCGAACAGAAGAGAAACACCATATATTTT.

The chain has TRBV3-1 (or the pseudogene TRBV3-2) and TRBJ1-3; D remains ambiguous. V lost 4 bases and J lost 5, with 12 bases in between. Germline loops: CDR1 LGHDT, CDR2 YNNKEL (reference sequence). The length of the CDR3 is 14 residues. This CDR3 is CASSPQALRNTIYF. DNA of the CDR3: TGTGCCAGCAGCCCTCAAGCGTTGAGAAACACCATATATTTT.

The CDR3 here is CASSQQGQSSYNSPLHF. In nucleotides, the CDR3 is TGCGCCAGCAGCCAACAGGGACAGAGCTCCTATAATTCACCCCTCCACTTT. This sequence joins TRBV4-1 and TRBJ1-6; 7 bases agree with TRBD1. Germline CDR1 and CDR2: MGHRA and YSYEKL. The V segment lost 2 bases and the J segment 0 bases; nucleotides outside the gene matches: 4. The CDR3 covers 17 residues.

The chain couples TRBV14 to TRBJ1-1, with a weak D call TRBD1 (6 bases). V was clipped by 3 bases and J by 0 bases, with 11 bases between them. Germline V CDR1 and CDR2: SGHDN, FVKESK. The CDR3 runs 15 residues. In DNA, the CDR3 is TGTGCCAGCAGCCACTATACAGGGCTGAACACTGAAGCTTTCTTT. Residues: CASSHYTGLNTEAFF.

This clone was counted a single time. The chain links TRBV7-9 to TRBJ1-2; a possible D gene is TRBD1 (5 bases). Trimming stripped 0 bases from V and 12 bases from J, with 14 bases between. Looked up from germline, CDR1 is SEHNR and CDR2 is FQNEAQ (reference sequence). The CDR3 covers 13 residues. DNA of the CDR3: TGTGCCAGCAGCTTAGCGGGGCCCCAAGGAAACACCTTC. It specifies CASSLAGPQGNTF.

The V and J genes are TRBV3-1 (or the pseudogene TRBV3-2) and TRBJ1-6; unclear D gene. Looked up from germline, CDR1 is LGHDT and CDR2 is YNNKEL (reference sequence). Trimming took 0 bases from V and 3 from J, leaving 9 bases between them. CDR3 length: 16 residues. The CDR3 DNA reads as TGTGCCAGCAGCCAAGATCAGAGACACTATAATTCACCCCTCCACTTT. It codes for CASSQDQRHYNSPLHF.

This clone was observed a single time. CDR3: CASSSRTQNSPLHF. For the CDR3, the DNA is TGTGCCAGCAGCTCGAGGACACAAAATTCACCCCTCCACTTT. V and J are TRBV7-8 and TRBJ1-6, with D possibly being TRBD1 (5 bases). The CDR3 spans 14 residues. The V gene's germline CDR1 is SGHVS and CDR2 FQNEAQ. Trimming left V 4 bases short and J 7 bases short, with 11 bases between. The full variable domain, completed using reference TRBV7-8 and TRBJ1-6, is GAGVSQSPRYKVAKRGQDVALRCDPISGHVSLFWYQQALGQGPEFLTYFQNEAQLDKSGLPSDRFFAERPEGSVSTLKIQRTQQEDSAVYLCASSSRTQNSPLHFGNGTRLTVT.

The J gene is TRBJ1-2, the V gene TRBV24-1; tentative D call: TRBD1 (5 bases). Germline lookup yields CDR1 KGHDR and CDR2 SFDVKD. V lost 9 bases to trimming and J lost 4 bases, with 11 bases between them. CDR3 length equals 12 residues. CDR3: CATWGDLYGYTF. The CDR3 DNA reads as TGTGCCACCTGGGGGGACCTCTATGGCTACACCTTC.

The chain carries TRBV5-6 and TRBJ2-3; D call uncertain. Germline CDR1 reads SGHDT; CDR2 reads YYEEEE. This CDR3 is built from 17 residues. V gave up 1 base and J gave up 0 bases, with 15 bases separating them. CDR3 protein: CASSLWNMRISTDTQYF. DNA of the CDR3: TGTGCCAGCAGCTTGTGGAATATGAGGATTAGCACAGATACGCAGTATTTT. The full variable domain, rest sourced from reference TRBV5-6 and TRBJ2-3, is DAGVTQSPTHLIKTRGQQVTLRCSPKSGHDTVSWYQQALGQGPQFIFQYYEEEERQRGNFPDRFSGHQFPNYSSELNVNALLLGDSALYLCASSLWNMRISTDTQYFGPGTRLTVL.

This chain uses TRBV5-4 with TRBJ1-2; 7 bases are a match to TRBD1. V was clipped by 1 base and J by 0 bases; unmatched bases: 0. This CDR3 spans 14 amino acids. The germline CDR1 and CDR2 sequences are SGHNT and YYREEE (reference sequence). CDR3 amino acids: CASSLRGPNYGYTF. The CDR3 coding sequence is TGTGCCAGCAGCTTGAGGGGGCCTAACTATGGCTACACCTTC.

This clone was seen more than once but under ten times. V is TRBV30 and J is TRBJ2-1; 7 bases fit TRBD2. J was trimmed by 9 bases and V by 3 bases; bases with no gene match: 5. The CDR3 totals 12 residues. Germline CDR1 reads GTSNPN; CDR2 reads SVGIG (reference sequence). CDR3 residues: CAWRPGGGEQFF. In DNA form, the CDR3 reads TGTGCCTGGAGACCGGGGGGAGGTGAGCAGTTCTTC.

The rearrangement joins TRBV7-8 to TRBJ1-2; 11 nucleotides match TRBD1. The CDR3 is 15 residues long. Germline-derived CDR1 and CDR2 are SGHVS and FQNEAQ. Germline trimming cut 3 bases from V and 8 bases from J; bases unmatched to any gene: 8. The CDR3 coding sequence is TGTGCCAGCAGCTTCTCGGACAGGGGGCGAGGAGGCTACACCTTC. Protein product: CASSFSDRGRGGYTF.

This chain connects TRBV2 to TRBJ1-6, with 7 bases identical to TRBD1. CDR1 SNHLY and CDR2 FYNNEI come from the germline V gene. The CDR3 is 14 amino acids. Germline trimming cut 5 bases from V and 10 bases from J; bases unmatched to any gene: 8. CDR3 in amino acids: CASSSDRVQSPLHF. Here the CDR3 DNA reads TGTGCCAGCAGTTCCGACAGGGTACAATCACCCCTCCACTTT.

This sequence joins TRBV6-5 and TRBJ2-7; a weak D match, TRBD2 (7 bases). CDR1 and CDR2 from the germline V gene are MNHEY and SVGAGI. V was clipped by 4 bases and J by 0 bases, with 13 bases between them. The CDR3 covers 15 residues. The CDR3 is CASSLWRGPSYEQYF. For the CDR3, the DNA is TGTGCCAGCAGTTTATGGCGGGGGCCCTCCTACGAGCAGTACTTC.